A single sample gave rise to the 8 T cell receptor beta chains below, sequenced in a study of blood T cell repertoires in COVID-19. Produced via immunoSEQ multiplex PCR; TCRdb's table is partial and in-frame only. The data show more than 300,000 clones, with roughly 83% seen just once and about 1.7% held by the top ten. The sample taken for sequencing was peripheral blood. These receptors were taken from a woman aged 50 to 60 with acute or convalescent COVID-19.

The gene calls are TRBV29-1 and TRBJ1-1, with D hard to call. CDR1 is SQVTM and CDR2 is ANQGSEA in the germline V gene. The CDR3 has 12 residues. The V end was cut by 5 bases, the J end by 3 bases, with 10 bases between. In DNA form, the CDR3 reads TGCAGCGTTAGCGGGCAGTACACTGAAGCTTTCTTT. Translated, it gives CSVSGQYTEAFF.

This chain links TRBV18 with TRBJ2-2, with a tentative D call TRBD1 (5 bases). The CDR3 has 15 amino acids. Per the germline V gene, CDR1 is KGHSH and CDR2 is LQKENI. Trimming stripped 6 bases from V and 2 bases from J, with 13 bases between. The CDR3 here is CASSGAGYNTGELFF. In DNA, the CDR3 is TGTGCCAGCTCCGGTGCAGGGTATAACACCGGGGAGCTGTTTTTT.

J is TRBJ1-5 and V is TRBV12-5; 7 bases agree with TRBD1. Germline V gives CDR1 LGHNT, CDR2 FRNRAP. The CDR3 covers 13 residues. Trimming took 1 base from V and 9 from J; bases not matched to a gene: 3. In DNA, the CDR3 is TGTGCTAGTGGTTTGGGACAGGGTAGGCCCCAGCATTTT. Protein: CASGLGQGRPQHF.

This rearrangement joins TRBV6-2 or TRBV6-3 to TRBJ2-7; D is unresolved. Germline loops: CDR1 MNHEY, CDR2 SVGEGT. The CDR3 sequence is 12 residues long. Trimming removed 5 bases from V and 0 bases from J, with 5 bases in between. The CDR3 DNA sequence: TGTGCCAGCAGTGCGAGCTCCTACGAGCAGTACTTC. Its translation: CASSASSYEQYF.

The chain is built from TRBV11-1 and TRBJ1-1; 8 bases fit TRBD1. Germline V gene lookup returns CDR1 SGHAT and CDR2 FQDESV (reference sequence). This CDR3 contains 13 residues. Unmatched junction bases numbered 2, after V lost 0 bases and J lost 8 bases. In DNA, the CDR3 is TGTGCCAGCAGCTTAGCTCGGGACAGGGAAGCTTTCTTT. It codes for CASSLARDREAFF.

The chain links TRBV3-1 (or the pseudogene TRBV3-2) to TRBJ1-1, with TRBD1 identical over 11 bases. Unmatched junction bases numbered 12, after V lost 4 bases and J lost 11 bases. CDR3 length equals 15 residues. Germline V gene sequence: CDR1 LGHDT, CDR2 YNNKEL (reference sequence). CDR3: CASSRQGQGVQGAFF. In DNA form, the CDR3 reads TGTGCCAGCAGCCGCCAGGGACAGGGGGTCCAAGGGGCTTTCTTT.

V and J are TRBV2 and TRBJ2-3, with 11 bases aligning to TRBD2. J gave up 4 bases and V 7 bases, and 4 bases lay outside the gene matches. Germline loops: CDR1 SNHLY, CDR2 FYNNEI. The CDR3 loop spans 14 amino acids. The CDR3 here is CASKLAGGPDTQYF. CDR3 bases: TGTGCCAGCAAGCTAGCGGGAGGCCCAGATACGCAGTATTTT. Full variable domain (remainder filled in from reference TRBV2 and TRBJ2-3): EPEVTQTPSHQVTQMGQEVILRCVPISNHLYFYWYRQILGQKVEFLVSFYNNEISEKSEIFDDQFSVERPDGSNFTLKIRSTKLEDSAMYFCASKLAGGPDTQYFGPGTRLTVL.

J is TRBJ2-2 and V is TRBV5-1; TRBD2 agrees at 8 bases. The CDR3 runs 15 residues. Per the germline V gene, CDR1 is SGHRS and CDR2 is YFSETQ. The V and J ends lost 4 bases and 0 bases, in that order; junction bases with no gene match: 2. CDR3 loop: CASSQLAANTGELFF. The CDR3 nucleotides are TGCGCCAGCAGCCAACTAGCGGCGAACACCGGGGAGCTGTTTTTT.